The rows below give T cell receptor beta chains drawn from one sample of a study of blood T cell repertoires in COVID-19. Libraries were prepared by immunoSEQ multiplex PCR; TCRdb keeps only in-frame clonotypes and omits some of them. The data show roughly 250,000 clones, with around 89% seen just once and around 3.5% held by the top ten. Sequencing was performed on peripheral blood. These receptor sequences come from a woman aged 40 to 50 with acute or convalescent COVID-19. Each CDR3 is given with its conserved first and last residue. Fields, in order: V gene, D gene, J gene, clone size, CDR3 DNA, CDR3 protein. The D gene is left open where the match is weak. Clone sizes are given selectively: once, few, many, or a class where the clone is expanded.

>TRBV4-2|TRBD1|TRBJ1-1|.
TGTGCCAGCAGCCAAGCCCCGACAGGGGCCCCGAGGGATGCTTTCTTT
CASSQAPTGAPRDAFF
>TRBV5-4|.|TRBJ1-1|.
TGTGCCAGCAGCCTCAGACAGAGCCTGAACACTGAAGCTTTCTTT
CASSLRQSLNTEAFF
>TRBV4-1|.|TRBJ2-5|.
TGCGCCAGCAGCCAAACTAGGGGGGAGACCCAGTACTTC
CASSQTRGETQYF
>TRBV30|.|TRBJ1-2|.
TGTGCCTGGAGCGCCCCGCTTCAGGGGCCCGGCTACACCTTC
CAWSAPLQGPGYTF
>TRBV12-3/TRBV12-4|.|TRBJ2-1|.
TGTGCCAGCAGTGGTACTGAATACAATGAGCAGTTCTTC
CASSGTEYNEQFF
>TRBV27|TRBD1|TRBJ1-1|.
TGTGCCAGCAGGAAACAGGGGGTCACTGAAGCTTTCTTT
CASRKQGVTEAFF
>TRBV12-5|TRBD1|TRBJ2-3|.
TGTGCCAGCCACAGGGGAAGCACAGATACGCAGTATTTT
CASHRGSTDTQYF
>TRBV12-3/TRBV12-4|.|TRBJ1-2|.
TGTGCCAGCAGTACGACCCGGTCGGGTGGCTACACCTTC
CASSTTRSGGYTF
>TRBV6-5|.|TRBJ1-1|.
TGTGCCAGCAGTTTTACCTGGGCAGCATTGAACACTGAAGCTTTCTTT
CASSFTWAALNTEAFF
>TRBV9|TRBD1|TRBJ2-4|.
TGTGCCAGCAGCCCTCGACAGGGGAACATTCAGTACTTC
CASSPRQGNIQYF
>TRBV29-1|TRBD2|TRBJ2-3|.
TGCAGCGCCACCTGGGGGGGTTGGACAGATACGCAGTATTTT
CSATWGGWTDTQYF
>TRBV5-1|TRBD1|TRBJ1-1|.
TGCGCCAGCAGCTTGCAGGGGGACACTGAAGCTTTCTTT
CASSLQGDTEAFF
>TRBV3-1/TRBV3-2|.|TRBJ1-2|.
TGTGCCAGCAGCCAAGATGAGGGGCGGGATAACTATGGCTACACCTTC
CASSQDEGRDNYGYTF
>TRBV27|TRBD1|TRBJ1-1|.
TGTGCCAGCAGGAAGGACAGGACGAACACTGAAGCTTTCTTT
CASRKDRTNTEAFF
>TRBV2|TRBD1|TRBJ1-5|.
TGTGCCAGCAGTGAAGCGCTTCAGACAGGGGGGAGCAATCAGCCCCAGCATTTT
CASSEALQTGGSNQPQHF
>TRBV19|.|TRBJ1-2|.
TGTGCCAGTAGTCCAAGTACGGGGTATGGCTACACCTTC
CASSPSTGYGYTF
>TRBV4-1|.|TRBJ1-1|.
TGCGCCAGCAGGGACAGAAGCGGCCTGAACACTGAAGCTTTCTTT
CASRDRSGLNTEAFF
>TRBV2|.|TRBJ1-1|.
TGTGCCAGCCGTGGTCAACCGGACACTGAAGCTTTCTTT
CASRGQPDTEAFF
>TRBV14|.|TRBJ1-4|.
TGTGCCAGCAGCCCGACATCAACTAATGAAAAACTGTTTTTT
CASSPTSTNEKLFF
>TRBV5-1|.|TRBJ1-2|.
TGCGCCAGCAGCTTTTTGTGGAACCCGGCGGATGGCTACACCTTC
CASSFLWNPADGYTF
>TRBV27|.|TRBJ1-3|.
TGTGCCAGCAGTTTGAATTTTGAAAGGGGGGGAGCGTCTGGAAACACCATATATTTT
CASSLNFERGGASGNTIYF
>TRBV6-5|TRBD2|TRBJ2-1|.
TGTGCCAGCAGCCGCGGGACTAGCGGGGGGACAGAGCAGTTCTTC
CASSRGTSGGTEQFF
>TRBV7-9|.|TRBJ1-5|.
TGTGCCAGCACCTCCGGGGATAGCAATCAGCCCCAGCATTTT
CASTSGDSNQPQHF
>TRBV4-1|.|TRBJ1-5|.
TGCGCCAGCAGCCAAGGGCACGATGGTCAGCCCCAGCATTTT
CASSQGHDGQPQHF
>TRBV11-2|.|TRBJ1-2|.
TGTGCCAGCAGCCGGTTGAGGGGACTTAACTATGGCTACACCTTC
CASSRLRGLNYGYTF
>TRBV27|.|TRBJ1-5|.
TGTGCCAGCGGGCACCACAGGGTTGACAATCAGCCCCAGCATTTT
CASGHHRVDNQPQHF
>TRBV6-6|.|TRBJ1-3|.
TGTGCCAGCAGGCCCCTACTAGCTGGAAACACCATATATTTT
CASRPLLAGNTIYF
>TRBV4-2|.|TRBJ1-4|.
TGTGCCAGCAGCCAAGATCTCACAGAAAAACTGTTTTTT
CASSQDLTEKLFF
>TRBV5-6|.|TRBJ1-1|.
TGTGCCAGCAGTCGGGCAGGGGAATATACTGAAGCTTTCTTT
CASSRAGEYTEAFF
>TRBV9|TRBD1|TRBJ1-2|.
TGTGCCAGCAGCGTAGTAGGGGGGACAGGGAGTAGCTACACCTTC
CASSVVGGTGSSYTF
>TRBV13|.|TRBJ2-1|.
TGTGCCACCTCGAACAGGGCAGGGGACAATGAGCAGTTCTTC
CATSNRAGDNEQFF
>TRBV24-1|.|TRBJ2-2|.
TGTGCCACCAGTGACAGGGTGAACACCGGGGAGCTGTTTTTT
CATSDRVNTGELFF
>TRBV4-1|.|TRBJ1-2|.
TGCGCCAGCAGCCAAGAACCGGGGGTTGATGGCTACACCTTC
CASSQEPGVDGYTF
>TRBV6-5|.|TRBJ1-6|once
TGTGCCAGCAGGCTCCCGGGAAATTCACCCCTCCACTTT
CASRLPGNSPLHF
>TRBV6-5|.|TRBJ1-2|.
TGTGCCAGCAACCTTGGACAGCTCTATGGCTACACCTTC
CASNLGQLYGYTF